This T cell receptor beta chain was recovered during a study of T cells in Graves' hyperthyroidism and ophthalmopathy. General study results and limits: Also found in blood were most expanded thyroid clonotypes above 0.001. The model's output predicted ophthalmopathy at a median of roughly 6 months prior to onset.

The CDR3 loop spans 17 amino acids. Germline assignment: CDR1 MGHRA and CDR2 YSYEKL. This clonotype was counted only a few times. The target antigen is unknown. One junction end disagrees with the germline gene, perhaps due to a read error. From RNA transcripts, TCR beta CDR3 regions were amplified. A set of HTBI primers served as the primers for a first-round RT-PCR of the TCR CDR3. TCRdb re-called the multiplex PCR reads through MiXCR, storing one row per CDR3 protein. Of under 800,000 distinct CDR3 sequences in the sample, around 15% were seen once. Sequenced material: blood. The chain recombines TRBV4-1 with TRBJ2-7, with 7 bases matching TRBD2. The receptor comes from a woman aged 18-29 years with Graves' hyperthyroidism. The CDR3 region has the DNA TGTGCCAGCAGCCAAGATTTTTTTCTAGCGGAGGGGCGCGAGCAGTACTTC. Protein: CASSQDFFLAEGREQYF.